Listed below are T cell receptor beta chains from one sample, sequenced in a study of T cell responses to AZD1222 COVID-19 vaccine. Some clones are missing from TCRdb's copy, which holds only in-frame ones; the method was immunoSEQ multiplex PCR. The table has approximately 150,000 clones, around 88% seen once. Sequences were derived from peripheral blood, sampled on day 0 of AZD1222 vaccination. These receptor sequences come from an adult in good health. Both conserved end residues are trimmed from each CDR3. Only part of the rows carry a size: once, few, many, or a class if the clone is expanded.

clone_size,j_call,v_call,cdr3_aa
-,TRBJ1-1,TRBV11-2,ASSPRGTEAF
-,TRBJ2-5,TRBV7-2,ASSPAAGGETQY
-,TRBJ2-7,TRBV7-2,ASSRGLALSSYEQY
-,TRBJ1-1,TRBV7-3,ASSLTGVTEAF
-,TRBJ1-2,TRBV18,ASSPLDRESYGYT
-,TRBJ1-2,TRBV27,ASSPSGPHYGYT
-,TRBJ1-6,TRBV4-2,ASSQDRGGNSPLH
-,TRBJ2-1,TRBV6-4,ASSDSASGSWAEQF
-,TRBJ1-4,TRBV7-2,ASSGGEKLF
-,TRBJ2-4,TRBV5-4,ASSDRGRAKNIQY
-,TRBJ1-2,TRBV6-1,ASSDITGYYGYT
-,TRBJ1-6,TRBV6-2/TRBV6-3,ASSQQGDNSPLH
-,TRBJ2-7,TRBV2,ASSRQGDEQY
-,TRBJ1-6,TRBV19,ASSILGSYNSPLH
-,TRBJ2-2,TRBV29-1,SVEVVIAGLSNTGELF
-,TRBJ1-1,TRBV28,ASTKLRPDTEAF
-,TRBJ1-1,TRBV5-1,ASSLLGSGLEAF
-,TRBJ2-7,TRBV7-2,ASSLDTGTGGYEQY
-,TRBJ2-2,TRBV5-6,ASSLPGAGNTGELF
-,TRBJ2-7,TRBV5-6,ASSLASGRAHEQY
-,TRBJ1-2,TRBV9,ASSPLDPWGYT
-,TRBJ1-2,TRBV14,ASSQDARAYGYT
-,TRBJ1-2,TRBV28,ASSSPPGGYGYT
few,TRBJ2-7,TRBV28,ASSPGQPYEQY
-,TRBJ2-7,TRBV6-5,ASSPGVSREQY
-,TRBJ2-7,TRBV10-3,AISGGGLNYEQY
-,TRBJ1-1,TRBV20-1,SASREEAF
-,TRBJ2-2,TRBV10-3,AIAGTTNTGELF
-,TRBJ2-7,TRBV27,ASEPTGPARLSYEQY